The 16 T cell receptor beta chains below come from one sample, sequenced in a study of T-cell memory formation after mild COVID-19. TCRdb used MiXCR to reprocess the 5' RACE reads, holding one entry per CDR3 protein. The sample consists of hundreds of thousands of distinct CDR3 sequences, 20% to 25% of them appearing once. The sequenced material came from PBMCs or a T cell subset sorted from them (not recorded which). Source of these receptors: an adult woman who had mild COVID-19 (a few samples of this study predate the infection). Cell type and time point are not known.

The rearrangement uses TRBV11-2 and TRBJ2-5, with unresolved D. CDR1 and CDR2 (germline): SGHAT, FQNNGV. Between the trimmed V and J ends, which lost 7 bases and 1 base, there was a span of 10 bases. The CDR3 sequence is 13 residues long. DNA of the CDR3: TGTGCCAGCACCTCGAACCCCCAAGAGACCCAGTACTTC. It yields the protein CASTSNPQETQYF.

This clonotype was observed at least ten times. This chain connects TRBV29-1 to TRBJ2-3; D is uncertain. The CDR3 spans 15 residues. CDR1 and CDR2 from the germline V gene are SQVTM and ANQGSEA. Trimming removed 3 bases from V and 4 bases from J, with 17 bases in between. The CDR3 nucleotides read TGCAGCGTTGAGGCCATGGTAGAAATCCCAGATACGCAGTATTTT. Translation gives CSVEAMVEIPDTQYF.

The chain couples TRBV29-1 to TRBJ1-3, with D perhaps TRBD1 (6 bases). Looked up from germline, CDR1 is SQVTM and CDR2 is ANQGSEA. This CDR3 contains 13 residues. The V and J ends lost 3 bases and 2 bases respectively, with 8 bases between them. CDR3 sequence: CSVDQGTGNTIYF. CDR3 in DNA: TGCAGCGTTGATCAGGGGACTGGAAACACCATATATTTT. Filled out from reference TRBV29-1 and TRBJ1-3, the complete variable domain reads SAVISQKPSRDICQRGTSLTIQCQVDSQVTMMFWYRQQPGQSLTLIATANQGSEATYESGFVIDKFPISRPNLTFSTLTVSNMSPEDSSIYLCSVDQGTGNTIYFGEGSWLTVV.

There are a few counts of this clonotype. The V call is TRBV20-1, the J call TRBJ2-7; D tentatively reads TRBD1 or TRBD2 (5 bases each). Per germline, CDR1 DFQATT and CDR2 SNEGSKA (reference sequence). This CDR3 spans 13 amino acids. Trimming removed 4 bases from V and 0 bases from J, with 10 bases in between. Here the CDR3 DNA reads TGCAGTGCTACGGGGCGCAGCTCCTACGAGCAGTACTTC. This gives the protein CSATGRSSYEQYF.

The chain couples TRBV20-1 to TRBJ2-1, with 7 nucleotides matching TRBD1. V trimming: 1 base; J trimming: 5 bases; junction bases outside the gene matches: 5. Germline assignment: CDR1 DFQATT and CDR2 SNEGSKA (reference sequence). This CDR3 spans 14 amino acids. The CDR3 DNA is TGCAGTGCTAGAGCAGGGACAGCTCACAATGAGCAGTTCTTC. This codes for CSARAGTAHNEQFF.

The V and J genes are TRBV3-1 and TRBJ1-1, with 12 bases matching TRBD1. The V and J ends lost 3 bases and 8 bases, in that order; junction bases with no gene match: 7. This CDR3 region has 15 residues. Germline lookup yields CDR1 LGHDT and CDR2 YNNKEL (reference sequence). The CDR3 bases are TGTGCCAGCAGCCACGACCCCGGGACAGGGGGCGAAGCTTTCTTT. Its protein product is CASSHDPGTGGEAFF.

V gene TRBV20-1 combines with J gene TRBJ2-7; D tentatively reads TRBD1 or TRBD2 (5 bases each). The CDR3 totals 13 residues. Trimming left V 2 bases short and J 4 bases short, with 12 bases between. The germline CDR1 and CDR2 sequences are DFQATT and SNEGSKA (reference sequence). The CDR3, as DNA: TGCAGTGCTAGATCCAGGGACCGGTACGAGCAGTACTTC. As protein: CSARSRDRYEQYF.

The chain has TRBV7-6 and TRBJ1-1, with D perhaps TRBD1 (5 bases). This CDR3 has 14 amino acids. V was shortened by 3 bases and J by 1 base, with 9 bases between the two germline ends. The germline V gene has CDR1 SGHVS and CDR2 FNYEAQ. The chain's CDR3 is CASSFGGPNTEAFF. CDR3 sequence (DNA): TGTGCCAGCAGCTTTGGGGGTCCGAACACTGAAGCTTTCTTT.

The chain recombines TRBV15 with TRBJ1-5, with 7 positions matching TRBD1. The length of the CDR3 is 15 residues. V shed 3 bases, J shed 1 base, and the junction held 3 bases outside the gene matches. CDR1 and CDR2 from the germline V gene are LNHNV and YYDKDF (reference sequence). This chain's CDR3 is CATSRGQTSNQPQHF. DNA of the CDR3: TGTGCCACCAGCAGGGGACAGACAAGCAATCAGCCCCAGCATTTT.

This clonotype was found a few times. This rearrangement joins TRBV27 to TRBJ2-5, with TRBD1 matching 9 bases. This CDR3 region has 14 residues. The germline V gene has CDR1 MNHEY and CDR2 SMNVEV (reference sequence). With 5 bases clipped from V and 5 bases from J, the junction kept 6 bases outside the gene matches. This CDR3 reads CASSETGGRETQYF. CDR3 nucleotide sequence: TGTGCCAGCAGTGAAACAGGGGGCCGCGAGACCCAGTACTTC.

The V and J genes are TRBV20-1 and TRBJ1-1; the match to TRBD1 covers 8 bases. Germline V lookup: CDR1 DFQATT, CDR2 SNEGSKA (reference sequence). V trimming: 6 bases; J trimming: 5 bases; junction bases outside the gene matches: 8. The length of the CDR3 is 13 residues. CDR3 protein: CSAPQGVGTEAFF. CDR3 DNA: TGCAGTGCCCCACAGGGGGTGGGAACTGAAGCTTTCTTT.

The V call is TRBV6-5, the J call TRBJ2-1; 8 nucleotides match TRBD2. V was pared by 4 bases and J by 7 bases, with 6 bases of the junction left unmatched. CDR1 and CDR2 from the germline V gene are MNHEY and SVGAGI. The CDR3 extends over 14 amino acids. CDR3: CASSWGSGSNEQFF. Here the CDR3 DNA reads TGTGCCAGCAGTTGGGGGAGCGGGAGTAATGAGCAGTTCTTC.

The V and J genes are TRBV5-1 and TRBJ1-4; D unclear. The CDR3 is made up of 13 amino acids. Per the germline V gene, CDR1 is SGHRS and CDR2 is YFSETQ. The V and J ends lost 0 bases and 8 bases respectively, with 8 bases between them. CDR3 coding DNA: TGCGCCAGCAGCTTGGAACCCGACGAAAAACTGTTTTTT. This sequence encodes CASSLEPDEKLFF. Together with reference TRBV5-1 and TRBJ1-4, the CDR3 gives the full variable domain: KAGVTQTPRYLIKTRGQQVTLSCSPISGHRSVSWYQQTPGQGLQFLFEYFSETQRNKGNFPGRFSGRQFSNSRSEMNVSTLELGDSALYLCASSLEPDEKLFFGSGTQLSVL.

The chain joins TRBV29-1 to TRBJ1-4, with 10 positions matching TRBD1. V shed 7 bases, J shed 8 bases, and the junction held 4 bases outside the gene matches. Germline CDR1 is SQVTM and CDR2 is ANQGSEA. This CDR3 has 12 amino acids. Here the CDR3 DNA reads TGCAGCGCCAGGACAGGGGGAGAAAAACTGTTTTTT. Its protein is CSARTGGEKLFF.

This clonotype showed up just a few times. This chain links TRBV12-3 or TRBV12-4 with TRBJ1-4; tentative D call: TRBD1 (6 bases). V lost 2 bases and J lost 8, with 12 bases in between. CDR3 length equals 14 residues. CDR3 region: CASSLSGAREKLFF. The CDR3 region has the DNA TGTGCCAGCAGTTTATCAGGGGCGAGAGAAAAACTGTTTTTT.

This clonotype was seen only a few times. The chain carries TRBV21-1 and TRBJ1-2; the table's D call TRBD1 went unverified against the DNA. TRBV21-1 counts as a pseudogene. This CDR3 region has 14 residues. CDR3 nucleotide sequence: TGTGCCAGCAGCAAGGGCGGCCCTGACTATGGCTACACCTTC. As protein: CASSKGGPDYGYTF.